A selection of T cell receptor beta chains follows, all from one sample in a study of post-analysis software for immune sequencing data. TCRdb re-analysed the PCR reads in MiXCR, keeping a single row per CDR3 protein. This sample has about 770,000 distinct CDR3 sequences, with about 43% found just once. Sequencing was carried out using blood. Every receptor here comes from a girl aged 5 to 17 with multiple sclerosis. Each CDR3 is given with its conserved first and last residue. The D gene is left open where the match is weak. For some rows the clone size is stated as once, few or many, or as a class when expanded; others skip it.

j_gene	d_gene	v_gene	abundance	len	CDR3nt	CDR3aa
TRBJ2-1	TRBD2	TRBV5-5	once	16	TGTGCCAGCAGGGAGGGACTAGCGGCGCTAGATGATGAGCAGTTCTTC	CASREGLAALDDEQFF
TRBJ2-7	TRBD1	TRBV12-5	many	14	TGTGCTAGTGGTTTGGCAGGGGGCAGGGACGAGCAGTACTTC	CASGLAGGRDEQYF
TRBJ2-6	.	TRBV5-6	.	17	TGTGCCAGCAGGGGCCCAGGGTTAAGCTCTGGGGCCAACGTCCTGACTTTC	CASRGPGLSSGANVLTF
TRBJ2-1	.	TRBV15	few	14	TGTGCCACCAGCAGAGACAACAGGGTTGATGAGCAGTTCTTC	CATSRDNRVDEQFF
TRBJ2-3	TRBD2	TRBV7-8	.	18	TGTGCCAGCAGCTTCCCCCGGGCGGGAGCGACTAGCACAGATACGCAGTATTTT	CASSFPRAGATSTDTQYF
TRBJ1-5	.	TRBV20-1	few	14	TGCAGTGCTAGAGAGGGGTTTAGCAATCAGCCCCAGCATTTT	CSAREGFSNQPQHF
TRBJ2-6	TRBD2	TRBV5-8	.	16	TGTGCCAGCAGCCGCGGACTAGCGTACGGGGCCAACGTCCTGACTTTC	CASSRGLAYGANVLTF
TRBJ2-5	.	TRBV29-1	.	14	TGCAGCGTTGAGGGAGGCCTTTATGAAGAGACCCAGTACTTC	CSVEGGLYEETQYF
TRBJ1-6	.	TRBV12-3/TRBV12-4	.	14	TGTGCCAGCAGTTTCTCACCTGGCGGTTCACCCCTCCACTTT	CASSFSPGGSPLHF
TRBJ2-5	.	TRBV28	.	15	TGTGCCAGCAGTTTTTCCAGACCCAACACAGAGACCCAGTACTTC	CASSFSRPNTETQYF
TRBJ2-7	TRBD1	TRBV6-5	few	15	TGTGCCAGCAGAAACCCGGGACAGGGGCGGCACGAGCAGTACTTC	CASRNPGQGRHEQYF
TRBJ2-2	.	TRBV11-1	few	17	TGTGCCAGCAGCTTAGACTCCGGCTATCCCGAAAGGGGGGAGCTGTTTTTT	CASSLDSGYPERGELFF
TRBJ2-5	.	TRBV29-1	few	12	TGCAGCATCGACGGAGGAGAAGAGACCCAGTACTTC	CSIDGGEETQYF
TRBJ1-2	.	TRBV10-3	.	14	TGTGCCATCAGTGATGAGGGTGAGGTGTATGGCTACACCTTC	CAISDEGEVYGYTF
TRBJ2-1	TRBD1	TRBV20-1	.	16	TGCAGTGCTAGCCCTCAAGGACAGGGGGATTACAATGAGCAGTTCTTC	CSASPQGQGDYNEQFF
TRBJ2-7	.	TRBV29-1	few	13	TGCAGCGTTGCAAGGACACCTTCCTACGAGCAGTACTTC	CSVARTPSYEQYF
TRBJ1-2	.	TRBV6-4	.	15	TGTGCCAGCAGTGACTCCCCTTCCGGGGCGGATGGCTACACCTTC	CASSDSPSGADGYTF
TRBJ2-3	TRBD1	TRBV20-1	.	16	TGCAGTGCTAACACACCGGGACAGTGGGGGACAGATACGCAGTATTTT	CSANTPGQWGTDTQYF
TRBJ2-7	TRBD1	TRBV20-1	.	18	TGCAGTGCTAGAGATGGCGACAGGGGAAACAGACCACCCTACGAGCAGTACTTC	CSARDGDRGNRPPYEQYF
TRBJ2-7	.	TRBV27	few	14	TGTGCCAGCAGTTTGGGGCAGTCAGCCTACGAGCAGTACTTC	CASSLGQSAYEQYF
TRBJ2-7	.	TRBV7-2	.	15	TGTGCCAGCAGCCACCTAGCGCTAAGCTCCTACGAGCAGTACTTC	CASSHLALSSYEQYF
TRBJ2-3	.	TRBV5-5	.	15	TGTGCCAGCAGCTCTAGGGTAGCGGAGGGAGATACGCAGTATTTT	CASSSRVAEGDTQYF
TRBJ2-7	TRBD2	TRBV9	few	15	TGTGCCAGCAGCCCCTCGGGACTAGCGGTCTACGAGCAGTACTTC	CASSPSGLAVYEQYF
TRBJ1-2	.	TRBV6-5	.	14	TGTGCCAGCAGTTACGGGACTGGGTTGGGGGGCTACACCTTC	CASSYGTGLGGYTF
TRBJ2-2	.	TRBV6-5	.	15	TGTGCCAGCAGTTATAAGGGGCCAAACACCGGGGAGCTGTTTTTT	CASSYKGPNTGELFF
TRBJ2-1	TRBD2	TRBV6-1	few	13	TGTGCCAGCAGTGGGACTAGCGGGAGGGAGCTGTTCTTC	CASSGTSGRELFF
TRBJ2-1	TRBD1	TRBV28	.	15	TGTGCCAGCAGTTTATGGCAGGGGGCGTACAATGAGCAGTTCTTC	CASSLWQGAYNEQFF
TRBJ2-5	TRBD2	TRBV27	.	15	TGTGCCAGCAGCCCCCGTCCCGGGACTAGGGAGACCCAGTACTTC	CASSPRPGTRETQYF
TRBJ1-6	TRBD1	TRBV12-3/TRBV12-4	.	15	TGTGCCAGCAGCCTGACAGGGTTTGGGAATTCACCCCTCCACTTT	CASSLTGFGNSPLHF
TRBJ2-3	.	TRBV24-1	.	16	TGTGCCACCAGTGATTTCCCCTACAGGGTCCCAGATACGCAGTATTTT	CATSDFPYRVPDTQYF
TRBJ1-5	.	TRBV20-1	.	15	TGCAGTGCTAGAGAGGCCCTTGGAGGCAATCAGCCCCAGCATTTT	CSAREALGGNQPQHF
TRBJ2-3	.	TRBV5-4	few	14	TGTGCCAGCAGCCTGGGACCTAAATCGGATACGCAGTATTTT	CASSLGPKSDTQYF
TRBJ2-7	TRBD1	TRBV5-1	once	15	TGCGCCAGCAGCTTGGGGACAGGGGGCGTCTACGAGCAGTACTTC	CASSLGTGGVYEQYF
TRBJ1-4	TRBD1	TRBV12-3/TRBV12-4	.	16	TGTGCCAGCAGACCCACAGGGGGCAGAACTAATGAAAAACTGTTTTTT	CASRPTGGRTNEKLFF
TRBJ1-5	TRBD1	TRBV24-1	few	13	TGTGCCACTCAGGGGACAGTCAATCAGCCCCAGCATTTT	CATQGTVNQPQHF
TRBJ2-7	TRBD2	TRBV12-3/TRBV12-4	many	14	TGTGCCAGCAGGCGGACTAGCGGTTCCTACGAGCAGTACTTC	CASRRTSGSYEQYF
TRBJ2-1	.	TRBV20-1	.	12	TGCAGTGCCCACCGGGGCTACAATGAGCAGTTCTTC	CSAHRGYNEQFF
TRBJ2-7	.	TRBV29-1	.	12	TGCAGCGTCCTCAGGGTAGGAAACGAGCAGTACTTC	CSVLRVGNEQYF
TRBJ2-7	TRBD2	TRBV20-1	.	15	TGCAGTGCTAGAGTACTAGCGGGAGGGCCCTACGAGCAGTACTTC	CSARVLAGGPYEQYF
TRBJ2-7	TRBD2	TRBV11-2	.	21	TGTGCCAGCAGCTTAGTCGTATGGGCGAGGTCGAGGTTAGCGGGAGACAATGAGCAGTACTTC	CASSLVVWARSRLAGDNEQYF
TRBJ2-1	.	TRBV4-3	few	16	TGCGCCAGCAGCCAAGCATGGACTACCAGCTACAATGAGCAGTTCTTC	CASSQAWTTSYNEQFF
TRBJ2-1	TRBD2	TRBV15	.	15	TGTGCCACCAACCCAGGAGCGGGAGGGTCCAATGAGCAGTTCTTC	CATNPGAGGSNEQFF
TRBJ2-1	.	TRBV4-3	.	15	TGCGCCAGCAGCCAAGATCAGGGGCGACCCCATGAGCAGTTCTTC	CASSQDQGRPHEQFF
TRBJ1-2	.	TRBV12-3/TRBV12-4	.	13	TGTGCCAGCAGTCCCCGGGTGGGCTATGGCTACACCTTC	CASSPRVGYGYTF
TRBJ2-4	.	TRBV7-9	.	16	TGTGCCAGCAGCCAGACCGCCGGGACACCAAAAAACATTCAGTACTTC	CASSQTAGTPKNIQYF
TRBJ2-5	TRBD2	TRBV18	.	16	TGTGCCAGCTCACCACAGGGGACTAGCGTCTTGGAGACCCAGTACTTC	CASSPQGTSVLETQYF
TRBJ2-3	.	TRBV6-4	few	13	TGTGCCAGCAGTGCTGAAGGGGCAGATACGCAGTATTTT	CASSAEGADTQYF
TRBJ2-7	.	TRBV4-3	few	16	TGCGCCAGCAGCCAAGAGGTGGGGGAGAGATCCTACGAGCAGTACTTC	CASSQEVGERSYEQYF
TRBJ1-1	.	TRBV10-3	once	16	TGTGCCGTCAGCGACACCGATTACAGGGAGAACACTGAAGCTTTCTTT	CAVSDTDYRENTEAFF
TRBJ1-1	TRBD1	TRBV5-5	.	15	TGTGCCAGCAGCTGGGGGACAGGGGGGAACACTGAAGCTTTCTTT	CASSWGTGGNTEAFF
TRBJ2-7	.	TRBV6-6	many	13	TGTGCCAGCAGTTATGGGGGATCGATCGAGCAGTACTTC	CASSYGGSIEQYF
TRBJ1-5	.	TRBV24-1	.	13	TGTGCCACCGGCCGGGGGAGCAATCAGCCCCAGCATTTT	CATGRGSNQPQHF